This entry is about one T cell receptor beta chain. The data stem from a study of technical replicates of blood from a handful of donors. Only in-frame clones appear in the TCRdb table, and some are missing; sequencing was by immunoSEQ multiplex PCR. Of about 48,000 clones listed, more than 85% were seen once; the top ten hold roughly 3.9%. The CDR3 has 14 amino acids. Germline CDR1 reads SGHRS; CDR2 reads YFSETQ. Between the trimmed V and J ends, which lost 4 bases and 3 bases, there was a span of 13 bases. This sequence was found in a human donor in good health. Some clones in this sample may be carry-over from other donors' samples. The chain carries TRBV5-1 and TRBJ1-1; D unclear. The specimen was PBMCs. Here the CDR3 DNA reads TGCGCCAGCAGCCCTGGGCCGTGGGACACTGAAGCTTTCTTT. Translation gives CASSPGPWDTEAFF.